This TCR beta chain was sequenced in a study of a mutant IDH1 vaccine in newly diagnosed glioma. Time point noted: week 23, last vaccination. Vaccination comprised doses that each held 300 ug of mutant IDH1 20-mer peptide, plus topical imiquimod. The table came from immunoSEQ multiplex PCR; TCRdb's copy has only in-frame clones and leaves some out. The sample has around 11,000 clones, around 89% seen once. Germline V CDR1 and CDR2: SQVTM, ANQGSEA. The V and J ends lost 4 bases and 5 bases, in that order; junction bases with no gene match: 6. The CDR3 consists of 14 residues. On this clone itself: Its antigen remains unknown.

The sequenced sample was PBMCs, obtained from a glioma patient whose treatment included an IDH1 peptide vaccine. The chain uses TRBV29-1 and TRBJ1-4; 8 bases agree with TRBD1. The clonotype originates from a woman aged 35 to 49 with glioma. Some clones in this sample may be carry-over from other donors' samples. CDR3 residues: CSVGQGAVNEKLFF. For the CDR3, the DNA is TGCAGCGTTGGGCAGGGGGCAGTAAATGAAAAACTGTTTTTT.